A selection of T cell receptor beta chains follows, all from one sample in a study of shared clonotypes between healthy human individuals. Sequencing was performed with immunoSEQ multiplex PCR; in TCRdb, only in-frame clones are kept and a portion is missing. The top ten clones hold roughly 0.36% of a sample with millions of clones, 85% to 95% of them seen once. Sequencing was carried out using naive CD4+ T cells from PBMCs. All receptors come from a man aged 18 to 30 in good health. Some clones in this sample may be carry-over from other donors' samples. CDR3s include the opening cysteine and the closing phenylalanine or tryptophan. D genes are given only for firm matches. A row's size may be missing; if present it is once, few, many or a size class.

j_gene	abundance	v_gene	d_gene	CDR3aa	CDR3nt
TRBJ2-7	.	TRBV7-9	TRBD2	CASSLGLAGQTYEQYF	TGTGCCAGCAGCTTAGGACTAGCGGGACAGACCTACGAGCAGTACTTC
TRBJ2-1	.	TRBV28	.	CASSLMGFEQFF	TGTGCCAGCAGTTTAATGGGTTTCGAGCAGTTCTTC
TRBJ2-1	.	TRBV21-1	.	CASSLRLAYNEQFF	TGTGCCAGCAGCCTACGACTAGCCTACAATGAGCAGTTCTTC
TRBJ1-5	.	TRBV10-1	.	CASSVGGYGNQPQHF	TGCGCCAGCAGTGTCGGAGGGTATGGCAATCAGCCCCAGCATTTT
TRBJ2-7	.	TRBV4-2	.	CASSQTPGPQYEQYF	TGTGCCAGCAGCCAGACCCCGGGACCCCAATACGAGCAGTACTTC
TRBJ1-2	.	TRBV28	.	CASSSGTLGGYGYTF	TGTGCCAGCAGTTCGGGAACCCTCGGGGGATATGGCTACACCTTC
TRBJ2-1	.	TRBV5-1	TRBD2	CASSPGTSGRIYNEQFF	TGCGCCAGCAGCCCAGGGACTAGCGGGAGGATTTACAATGAGCAGTTCTTC
TRBJ1-5	once	TRBV19	.	CASGIGGSQPQHF	TGTGCCAGTGGAATTGGGGGGAGTCAGCCCCAGCATTTT
TRBJ1-3	.	TRBV30	TRBD1	CAWSPTGDRVGNTIYF	TGTGCCTGGAGTCCCACCGGGGACAGGGTTGGAAACACCATATATTTT
TRBJ1-1	.	TRBV25-1	.	CASSHQNTEAFF	TGTGCCAGCAGCCACCAGAACACTGAAGCTTTCTTT
TRBJ2-1	.	TRBV28	TRBD2	CAVGTTYNEQFF	TGTGCTGTCGGGACTACCTACAATGAGCAGTTCTTC
TRBJ2-1	.	TRBV6-1	.	CASRGTPGDEQFF	TGTGCCAGCAGGGGGACTCCCGGCGATGAGCAGTTCTTC
TRBJ2-7	.	TRBV18	TRBD1	CASSPDRGLYEQYF	TGTGCCAGCTCACCAGACAGGGGTTTATACGAGCAGTACTTC
TRBJ2-6	.	TRBV28	.	CASSQGSTSGANVLTF	TGTGCCAGCAGCCAAGGGAGCACCTCTGGGGCCAACGTCCTGACTTTC
TRBJ1-4	.	TRBV6-1	TRBD1	CASSRQGGVEKLFF	TGTGCCAGCAGTAGACAGGGTGGCGTCGAAAAACTGTTTTTT
TRBJ2-7	once	TRBV20-1	.	CSALQAEQYF	TGCAGTGCCTTACAGGCCGAGCAGTACTTC
TRBJ2-3	.	TRBV7-9	.	CASSLVGAGYDTQYF	TGTGCCAGCAGCTTAGTGGGGGCCGGGTACGATACGCAGTATTTT
TRBJ1-2	.	TRBV7-9	.	CASSPRGIVDYGYTF	TGTGCCAGCAGCCCGAGGGGGATTGTGGACTATGGCTACACCTTC
TRBJ2-1	.	TRBV9	TRBD2	CASSVSGGSSYNEQFF	TGTGCCAGCAGCGTATCTGGCGGGAGCTCCTACAATGAGCAGTTCTTC
TRBJ1-2	.	TRBV4-3	.	CASSQDPTGRGYGYTF	TGCGCCAGCAGCCAAGACCCCACAGGGAGGGGCTATGGCTACACCTTC
TRBJ2-1	.	TRBV18	.	CASSPFLITAGPSSYNEQFF	TGTGCCAGCTCACCATTCCTAATAACCGCAGGACCTTCCTCCTACAATGAGCAGTTCTTC
TRBJ2-1	.	TRBV4-1	TRBD2	CASSQQAGVWNEQFF	TGCGCCAGCAGCCAACAAGCGGGAGTGTGGAATGAGCAGTTCTTC
TRBJ2-2	.	TRBV19	.	CASSIDGRSHGELFF	TGTGCCAGTAGTATAGACGGGCGGAGCCACGGGGAGCTGTTTTTT
TRBJ2-2	few	TRBV9	TRBD2	CASSTLAGGPIGELFF	TGTGCCAGCAGCACCTTAGCGGGAGGGCCGATCGGGGAGCTGTTTTTT
TRBJ1-4	.	TRBV5-1	.	CASSAGVVGNNEKLFF	TGCGCCAGCAGCGCGGGGGTGGTAGGGAACAATGAAAAACTGTTTTTT
TRBJ2-7	.	TRBV19	.	CASSISGAGSYEQYF	TGTGCCAGTAGTATATCCGGGGCAGGATCCTACGAGCAGTACTTC
TRBJ2-5	.	TRBV5-6	.	CASSPDWYQETQYF	TGTGCCAGCAGCCCGGACTGGTACCAAGAGACCCAGTACTTC
TRBJ1-1	.	TRBV9	.	CASSSGQIPNTEAFF	TGTGCCAGCAGCTCCGGACAGATTCCGAACACTGAAGCTTTCTTT
TRBJ1-1	.	TRBV28	.	CASRRPGGYTEAFF	TGTGCCAGCAGACGTCCGGGAGGATACACTGAAGCTTTCTTT
TRBJ2-1	.	TRBV5-6	.	CASSFLGSKNLVNEQFF	TGTGCCAGCAGCTTCCTGGGCTCAAAAAATTTGGTCAATGAGCAGTTCTTC
TRBJ1-1	once	TRBV29-1	TRBD1	CSVVGLVGGAYQAFF	TGCAGCGTTGTTGGTTTGGTAGGGGGCGCGTATCAAGCTTTCTTT
TRBJ1-2	.	TRBV6-6	.	CASTPWEASVGYTF	TGTGCCAGCACCCCTTGGGAAGCATCCGTGGGCTACACCTTC
TRBJ2-7	.	TRBV4-3	.	CASSLSTKGRDEQYF	TGCGCCAGCAGCCTCTCTACAAAGGGGCGGGACGAGCAGTACTTC
TRBJ2-7	.	TRBV2	TRBD1	CASSGDRGHEQYF	TGTGCCAGCAGTGGGGACAGGGGCCACGAGCAGTACTTC
TRBJ2-5	.	TRBV7-3	.	CASSFSTGPGETQYF	TGTGCCAGCAGCTTTTCCACAGGCCCCGGGGAGACCCAGTACTTC
TRBJ2-5	.	TRBV5-5	.	CASSSAPGVGETQYF	TGTGCCAGCAGCTCAGCCCCGGGAGTCGGCGAGACCCAGTACTTC
TRBJ1-4	once	TRBV4-1	.	CASSLRSGGATNEKLFF	TGCGCCAGCAGCCTAAGGTCGGGGGGGGCAACTAATGAAAAACTGTTTTTT
TRBJ1-5	few	TRBV7-2	TRBD1	CASSPGGANQPQHF	TGTGCCAGCAGCCCAGGGGGAGCAAATCAGCCCCAGCATTTT
TRBJ1-3	.	TRBV5-1	TRBD1	CASSSNPDRGGNTIYF	TGCGCCAGCAGCTCCAACCCGGACAGGGGTGGAAACACCATATATTTT
TRBJ1-2	few	TRBV9	.	CASSVEVTPYGYTF	TGTGCCAGCAGCGTAGAGGTGACACCCTATGGCTACACCTTC
TRBJ2-1	.	TRBV27	TRBD2	CASFGLAGGGPYYNEQFF	TGTGCCAGCTTCGGACTAGCGGGAGGGGGCCCTTATTACAATGAGCAGTTCTTC
TRBJ2-5	.	TRBV25-1	TRBD1	CASSLQGAKTQYF	TGTGCCAGCAGTTTACAGGGGGCGAAGACCCAGTACTTC
TRBJ2-5	.	TRBV6-1	.	CASSVSPSETQYF	TGTGCCAGCAGTGTCTCCCCCTCTGAGACCCAGTACTTC
TRBJ1-2	.	TRBV10-3	.	CAISESASRGYTF	TGTGCCATCAGTGAGTCAGCGTCCAGGGGCTACACCTTC
TRBJ2-5	.	TRBV18	.	CASSQTTGRETQYF	TGTGCCAGCTCACAGACTACGGGGAGAGAGACCCAGTACTTC
TRBJ2-2	.	TRBV2	.	CASSQKGLANTGELFF	TGTGCCAGCAGTCAAAAAGGGCTAGCGAACACCGGGGAGCTGTTTTTT
TRBJ2-1	.	TRBV30	.	CAWSDGVSLNNEQFF	TGTGCCTGGAGTGATGGGGTATCCCTCAACAATGAGCAGTTCTTC
TRBJ2-3	.	TRBV7-2	.	CASSQTTVFTDTQYF	TGTGCCAGCAGCCAGACGACAGTCTTCACAGATACGCAGTATTTT
TRBJ2-1	.	TRBV5-1	.	CASSLAGADNEQFF	TGCGCCAGCAGCTTGGCGGGAGCTGATAATGAGCAGTTCTTC
TRBJ1-5	.	TRBV6-4	.	CASLPGTDNQPQHF	TGTGCCAGCCTCCCCGGGACCGACAATCAGCCCCAGCATTTT
TRBJ2-7	.	TRBV28	TRBD2	CASRSNTAGVRYEQYF	TGTGCCAGCAGGTCAAACACAGCGGGAGTGAGGTACGAGCAGTACTTC
TRBJ2-5	.	TRBV11-2	TRBD2	CASSPLAGGPETQYF	TGTGCCAGCAGCCCTCTAGCGGGAGGGCCAGAGACCCAGTACTTC
TRBJ2-3	.	TRBV5-1	.	CASSLVFGGSTDTQYF	TGCGCCAGCAGCTTGGTATTCGGCGGGAGCACAGATACGCAGTATTTT
TRBJ1-4	.	TRBV23-1	.	CASSQSLRALF	TGCGCCAGCAGTCAATCCCTTAGGGCGCTTTTT
TRBJ2-6	.	TRBV5-1	.	CASGSHSGANVLTF	TGCGCCAGCGGTTCTCACTCTGGGGCCAACGTCCTGACTTTC
TRBJ2-1	.	TRBV25-1	TRBD2	CASSDSLAGNEQFF	TGTGCCAGCAGTGATTCACTAGCGGGCAATGAGCAGTTCTTC
TRBJ1-1	.	TRBV27	TRBD1	CASSSRDRLVQGTEAFF	TGTGCCAGCAGTAGTAGGGACAGGCTAGTTCAGGGCACTGAAGCTTTCTTT
TRBJ2-1	.	TRBV5-6	.	CASSSVATGFYNEQFF	TGTGCCAGCAGCTCAGTGGCCACAGGATTTTACAATGAGCAGTTCTTC
TRBJ1-1	.	TRBV6-1	TRBD1	CASSGQPNTEAFF	TGTGCCAGCTCGGGACAGCCGAACACTGAAGCTTTCTTT
TRBJ2-7	.	TRBV5-1	.	CASSFNYEQYF	TGCGCCAGCAGCTTTAATTACGAGCAGTACTTC